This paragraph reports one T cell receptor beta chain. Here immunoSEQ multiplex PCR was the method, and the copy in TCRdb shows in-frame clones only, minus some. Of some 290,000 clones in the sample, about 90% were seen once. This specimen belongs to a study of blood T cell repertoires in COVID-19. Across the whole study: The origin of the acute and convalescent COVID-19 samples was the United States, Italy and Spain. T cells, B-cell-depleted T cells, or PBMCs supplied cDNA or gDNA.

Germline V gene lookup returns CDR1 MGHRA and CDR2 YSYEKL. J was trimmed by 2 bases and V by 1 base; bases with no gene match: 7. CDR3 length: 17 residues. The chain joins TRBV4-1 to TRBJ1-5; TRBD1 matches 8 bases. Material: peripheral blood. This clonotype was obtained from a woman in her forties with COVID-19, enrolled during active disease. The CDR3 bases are TGCGCCAGCAGCCAAGGCCCCAGGGGGCTTGGCAATCAGCCCCAGCATTTT. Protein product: CASSQGPRGLGNQPQHF.